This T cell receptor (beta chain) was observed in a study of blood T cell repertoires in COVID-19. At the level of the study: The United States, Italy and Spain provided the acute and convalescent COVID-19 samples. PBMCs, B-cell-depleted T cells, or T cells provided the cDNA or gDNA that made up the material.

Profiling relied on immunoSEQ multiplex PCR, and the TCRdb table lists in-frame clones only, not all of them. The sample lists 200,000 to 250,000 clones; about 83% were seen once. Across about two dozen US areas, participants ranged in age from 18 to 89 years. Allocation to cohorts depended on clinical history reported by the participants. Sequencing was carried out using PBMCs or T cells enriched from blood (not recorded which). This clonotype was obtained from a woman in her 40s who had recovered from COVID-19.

The CDR3 coding sequence is TGTGCCAGCAGCTTCTCGCGGGACAGGGTAACAGATACGCAGTATTTT. It specifies CASSFSRDRVTDTQYF. This rearrangement joins TRBV7-8 to TRBJ2-3; 9 bases agree with TRBD1. Germline CDR1 reads SGHVS; CDR2 reads FQNEAQ. V shed 3 bases and J 3 bases; nucleotides not matched to a gene: 7. The CDR3 covers 16 residues.